The clone carrying this T cell receptor beta chain was seen repeatedly, ten times or more. Antigen unknown. CDR3-region Arm-PCR and iRepertoire HTBI primers produced the TCR beta libraries. In the original workflow: Identified segments across samples numbered 60 or so TRBV and more than 12 TRBJ. TCRdb fed the multiplex PCR reads into MiXCR, producing one record per CDR3 protein. These V and J calls are TCRdb output, not the study's own analysis. The repertoire holds over 250,000 distinct CDR3 sequences, with around a fifth as singletons. This sample is part of a study of regulatory T cells in long-lasting Graves disease. Study findings and constraints: Newly diagnosed Graves' patients exceeded persistent ones in TCR diversity.

Time point meaning: persistent/refractory GD, antithyroid drugs over 5 years with positive TRAb. Extracted PBMC RNA gave rise to the TCR library. This clonotype was sampled from a female donor with Graves disease. Sequencing used peripheral blood mononuclear cells (PBMCs), obtained when the disease was refractory, from a patient treated with antithyroid drugs.

Written as DNA, the CDR3 is TGTGCCAGCAGTTCACCGCATGGAGGGGCGGACGAGCAGTACTTC. Protein: CASSSPHGGADEQYF. V and J are TRBV6-5 and TRBJ2-7, with D perhaps matching TRBD2 (6 bases). The V gene lost 4 bases and the J gene lost 5 bases, with 18 bases spanning the gap. Germline CDR1 and CDR2: MNHEY and SVGAGI. The CDR3 loop spans 15 amino acids.